This TCR beta chain was identified in a study of T cells in Graves' hyperthyroidism and ophthalmopathy. Study in general: Peripheral blood was taken when the disease was first diagnosed, before any treatment began. Study-level findings and limits: Among thyroid clonotypes expanded above 0.001, most also appeared in blood. The model identified upcoming ophthalmopathy a median approximately six months ahead of onset.

This clonotype was picked up many times. Antigen specificity is unknown. Germline V gene sequence: CDR1 MNHNS, CDR2 SASEGT. The V gene lost 6 bases and the J gene lost 4 bases, with 19 bases spanning the gap. The CDR3 is 15 amino acids. Amplified TCR beta CDR3 regions came from RNA transcripts. TCR CDR3 regions were first amplified by RT-PCR with HTBI primers. TCRdb re-called the multiplex PCR reads through MiXCR, storing one row per CDR3 protein. This table holds around 190,000 distinct CDR3 sequences, roughly a sixth found once. This clonotype was obtained from a woman aged 50 to 65 with Graves' hyperthyroidism. The specimen sequenced was blood. The chain joins TRBV6-1 to TRBJ2-7; unclear D gene. The CDR3 spells CASSPTWQKAYEQYF. The CDR3 bases are TGTGCCAGCAGCCCGACTTGGCAGAAAGCATACGAGCAGTACTTC.